This T cell receptor beta chain is drawn from a study of Ad26.COV2.S vaccination and SARS-CoV-2 variants. Using immunoSEQ multiplex PCR, the repertoire was profiled, and TCRdb retains in-frame clones only, with some absent. The sample has roughly 380,000 clones, roughly nine tenths seen once. This clone was observed a single time. Its antigen is undetermined. The CDR3 has 15 amino acids. Per germline, CDR1 MNHEY and CDR2 SVGAGI. V gave up 7 bases and J gave up 8 bases; unmatched junction bases: 14. Whole-study findings and limits: Recipients of either vaccine or placebo displayed similar breadth of non-spike TCRs. Reports say spike-specific CD8+ and CD4+ T cell responses covered substantial breadth after vaccination.

This chain links TRBV6-5 with TRBJ1-2, with 9 bases matching TRBD1. Sequenced here: peripheral blood, sampled after recovery from COVID-19. The receptor comes from a human donor who had recovered from COVID-19. Here the CDR3 DNA reads TGTGCCAGCACCCTGTCTAGGGGACAGGGCGTGGGCTACACCTTC. Residues: CASTLSRGQGVGYTF.